This TCR beta chain was retrieved from a study of blood T cell repertoires in COVID-19. Across the whole study: Samples representing acute and convalescent COVID-19 were sourced from the United States, Italy and Spain. In each case, the material was cDNA or gDNA derived from T cells, B-cell-depleted T cells, or PBMCs.

This clone was recorded only once. This CDR3 has 14 residues. V was clipped by 4 bases and J by 8 bases, with 17 bases between them. Germline CDR1 and CDR2: SGHDN and FVKESK. In the study's own analysis: The assay estimated nucleated cells by amplifying reference gene primers. Sequencing used immunoSEQ multiplex PCR; TCRdb keeps in-frame clones, though not all of them. V, J and clone size were drawn from that table, and D and trimming were deduced from the DNA. The sample lists over 20,000 clones; 85% to 90% were seen once. The source material was peripheral blood. This TCR came from a man aged 65-85 years with acute or convalescent COVID-19. V and J are TRBV14 and TRBJ1-2, with D perhaps matching TRBD1 (5 bases). CDR3 DNA: TGTGCCAGCAGCCCCAGGGTCTATTCGGAAGGCTACACCTTC. Residues: CASSPRVYSEGYTF.